This T cell receptor beta chain was documented in a study of shared clonotypes between healthy human individuals. Study background: The donor group consisted of a couple of women and a few men, aged 18 to 49. The plates for each donor numbered three CD4 naive, three CD4 memory, two CD8 naive and one CD8 memory. Notes on the study in general: Of the naive CD4 clonotypes, around 4.8% were shared across a few donors.

The data were produced by immunoSEQ multiplex PCR, yet TCRdb's version contains in-frame clones alone and is incomplete. This table has 2,100,000 or so clones, approximately 96% appearing once. All donors qualified as healthy HIV-negative adults and had experienced no recent acute infections or vaccinations. This CDR3 contains 14 residues. Germline CDR1 is LNHDA and CDR2 is SQIVND (reference sequence). V dropped 6 bases and J dropped 2 bases, with 13 bases sitting between them. A note on this clone: Antigen: not known.

The clonotype was recovered from a man between 18 and 29 years old in good health. The specimen sequenced was naive CD4+ T cells sorted from blood. Described subset: CD45RA+ positively selected. The chain has TRBV19 and TRBJ1-1, with a tentative D call TRBD1 (5 bases). The CDR3 is CASSWNRRNTEAFF. The CDR3 nucleotides read TGTGCCAGTAGCTGGAACAGGCGTAACACTGAAGCTTTCTTT. The full variable domain, rest sourced from reference TRBV19 and TRBJ1-1, is DGGITQSPKYLFRKEGQNVTLSCEQNLNHDAMYWYRQDPGQGLRLIYYSQIVNDFQKGDIAEGYSVSREKKESFPLTVTSAQKNPTAFYLCASSWNRRNTEAFFGQGTRLTVV.